This entry features one T cell receptor (beta chain) sequence. Its antigen is not identified. One end of the junction does not line up with germline, which may come from a read error. A second PCR, run for about 7 to 11 cycles, used a sample-barcoded 5' primer plus a J-beta primer mix. A template-switch adaptor that had 12 random nucleotides put a tag on each cDNA molecule. TCRdb redid the calling of the 5' RACE reads with MiXCR, one entry per CDR3 protein. The data show around 1,000,000 distinct CDR3 sequences, 35% to 40% seen once. This record belongs to a study of blood T cells in healthy people across ages. Turning to the study itself: Template switching picked up about one barcoded beta molecule for each two T cells.

The authors extracted at least 5 micrograms of total RNA per sample. Overall study findings and caveats: Per million T cells, the diversity of TCR beta decreased roughly linearly as age advanced.

The CDR3 loop spans 14 amino acids. The sequenced material came from blood. The clonotype comes from a man aged 18 to 29 in good health. The chain combines TRBV12-3 or TRBV12-4 with TRBJ2-5; possibly TRBD2 for D (6 bases). The CDR3 nucleotides are TGTGCCAGCAGTCTTACTAGCTTTCAAGAGGCCCAGTACTTC. This gives the protein CASSLTSFQEAQYF.